The clone carrying this T cell receptor beta chain was recorded at least ten times. The CDR3 regions of TCR beta were amplified from RNA transcripts. During a first-round RT-PCR of the TCR CDR3, the HTBI primer set was used. TCRdb re-analysed the multiplex PCR reads in MiXCR, keeping a single row per CDR3 protein. The sample consists of hundreds of thousands of distinct CDR3 sequences, about 16% of them appearing once. The source of the sample is a study of T cells in Graves' hyperthyroidism and ophthalmopathy. Across the study: Upon initial diagnosis and before any treatment, peripheral blood was collected.

Trimming removed 4 bases at V and 2 bases at J, with 24 bases between. This CDR3 spans 18 amino acids. Germline CDR1 is SGHRS and CDR2 is YFSETQ. The V gene is TRBV5-1, the J gene TRBJ2-5; D may be TRBD1 or TRBD2 (5 bases each). Specimen: blood. The TCR originated in a woman in her fifties or sixties with Graves' ophthalmopathy. This CDR3 reads CASSPGLGSRTNQETQYF. DNA for the CDR3: TGCGCCAGCAGCCCAGGACTGGGGTCGCGGACAAATCAAGAGACCCAGTACTTC. The variable domain in full, with the rest retrieved from reference TRBV5-1 and TRBJ2-5, is KAGVTQTPRYLIKTRGQQVTLSCSPISGHRSVSWYQQTPGQGLQFLFEYFSETQRNKGNFPGRFSGRQFSNSRSEMNVSTLELGDSALYLCASSPGLGSRTNQETQYFGPGTRLLVL.